This T cell receptor (beta chain) was captured by sequencing in a study of early T cells in non-severe SARS-CoV-2 infection. On the study more broadly: Chains were unpaired, as sequencing was done on bulk RNA from unsorted whole blood.

With 1 base removed from V and 5 bases from J, the gap between germline ends came to 22 bases. Germline CDR1 reads SGHVS; CDR2 reads FQNEAQ. The CDR3 is 18 residues long. This clonotype showed up just a few times. Its antigen is not identified. Individual cDNA molecules received unique molecular identifiers during library preparation. TCRdb itself ran the 5' RACE reads through MiXCR, one entry per CDR3 protein. The sample has tens of thousands of distinct CDR3 sequences; around 12% are singletons. Study observations and caveats: CD4 and private specificities were missed by VDJdb matching, which favored anti-spike CD8 responses.

This chain joins TRBV7-8 and TRBJ2-3; D might be TRBD2 (5 bases). The specimen comprised whole blood, sampled at baseline. The clonotype originates from an adult who was a healthcare worker with PCR-confirmed SARS-CoV-2 infection or an uninfected control (not recorded which). The CDR3 sequence: CASSLGIGVRGRRDTQYF. CDR3 bases: TGTGCCAGCAGCTTAGGAATTGGGGTACGAGGGCGGAGAGATACGCAGTATTTT.